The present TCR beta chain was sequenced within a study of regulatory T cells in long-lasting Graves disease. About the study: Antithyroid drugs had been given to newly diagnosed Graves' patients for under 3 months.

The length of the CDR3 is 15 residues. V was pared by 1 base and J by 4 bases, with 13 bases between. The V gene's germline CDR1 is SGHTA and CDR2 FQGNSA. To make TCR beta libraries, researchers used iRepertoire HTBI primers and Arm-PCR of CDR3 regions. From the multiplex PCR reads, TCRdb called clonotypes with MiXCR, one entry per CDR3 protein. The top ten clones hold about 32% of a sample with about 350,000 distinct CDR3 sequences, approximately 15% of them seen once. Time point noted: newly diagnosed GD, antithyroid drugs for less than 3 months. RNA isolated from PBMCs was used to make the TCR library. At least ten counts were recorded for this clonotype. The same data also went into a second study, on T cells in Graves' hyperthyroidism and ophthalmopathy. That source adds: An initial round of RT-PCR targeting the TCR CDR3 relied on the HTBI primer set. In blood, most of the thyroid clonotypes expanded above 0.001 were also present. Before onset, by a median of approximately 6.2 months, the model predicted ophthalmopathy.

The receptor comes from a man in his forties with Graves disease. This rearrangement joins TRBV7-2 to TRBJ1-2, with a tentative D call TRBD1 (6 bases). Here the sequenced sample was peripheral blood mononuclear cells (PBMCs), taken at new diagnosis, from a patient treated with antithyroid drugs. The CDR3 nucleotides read TGTGCCAGCAGCTTAGGGGGACAAGATGTCTATGGCTACACCTTC. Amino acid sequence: CASSLGGQDVYGYTF.